This T cell receptor (beta chain) is from a study of patients and donors after allogeneic stem cell transplantation. Between the trimmed V and J ends, which lost 4 bases and 12 bases, there was a span of 20 bases. Germline-derived CDR1 and CDR2 are SGDLS and YYNGEE. CDR3 length: 13 residues. TCRdb re-called the RT-PCR reads with MiXCR, one entry per CDR3 protein. Among about 87,000 distinct CDR3 sequences, approximately 5% were seen once, and the ten largest hold less than 3%. Sequenced material: blood, either unsorted or a sorted T cell fraction (not recorded which). The V gene is TRBV9, the J gene TRBJ2-7; D is perhaps TRBD2 (6 bases). The clonotype was recovered from a human donor who was either an allogeneic HSCT recipient or a stem cell or donor lymphocyte infusion donor (not recorded which). It is not recorded whose cells these are; they may come from a transplant donor. The CDR3 loop is CASSPETSSRPYF. DNA of the CDR3: TGTGCCAGCAGCCCTGAGACTAGTTCGCGTCCGTACTTC.